Below are 15 T cell receptor beta chains sequenced from a single sample in a study of T cell repertoires in cytomegalovirus infection. TCRdb passed the reads through MiXCR, listing each CDR3 protein once. The sample yields some 240,000 distinct CDR3 sequences, approximately 17% seen once. The sequencing input was CD8+ T cells from PBMCs. The source is a human donor in good health (CMV status not recorded). Some clones in this sample may be carry-over from other donors' samples.

This clonotype was seen many times. The chain has TRBV7-4 and TRBJ1-5, with D possibly TRBD1 on 5 matching bases. The germline V gene encodes CDR1 SGHVT and CDR2 SQSDAQ. V was pared by 4 bases and J by 5 bases, with 18 bases between. The length of the CDR3 is 16 residues. CDR3 sequence (DNA): TGTGCCAGCAGCTCGGGACCGCTGAAAGTACATCAGCCCCAGCATTTT. Translation: CASSSGPLKVHQPQHF.

A word on this clonotype: A clone one base away is much larger, so this may be a read error. DNA for the CDR3: TGTGCCAGCAGCTTAGGGCAGGGTCAGCAGTTCTTC. This sequence encodes CASSLGQGQQFF. The rearrangement uses TRBV7-6 and TRBJ2-1, with D perhaps matching TRBD1 (5 bases). Deletions cut 1 base from V and 11 bases from J, with 9 bases between. Germline V gives CDR1 SGHVS, CDR2 FNYEAQ. This CDR3 is built from 12 residues.

This clonotype was counted only a few times. V and J are TRBV7-6 and TRBJ2-1, with 12 bases fitting TRBD2. Germline loops: CDR1 SGHVS, CDR2 FNYEAQ. This CDR3 contains 17 residues. Unmatched junction bases numbered 5, after V lost 5 bases and J lost 0 bases. CDR3 bases: TGTGCCAGCAGCCAAGCTAGCGGGGGGGCCTCCTACAATGAGCAGTTCTTC. It translates to CASSQASGGASYNEQFF.

This clonotype was seen at least ten times. V gene TRBV7-2 combines with J gene TRBJ2-5; 13 bases map to TRBD2. The CDR3 is 19 amino acids. J gave up 2 bases and V 5 bases, and 14 bases lay outside the gene matches. CDR1 and CDR2 from the germline V gene are SGHTA and FQGNSA. CDR3 protein: CASSDTYLTSGGGQETQYF. The CDR3 region has the DNA TGTGCCAGCAGCGATACATACCTTACTAGCGGGGGGGGACAAGAGACCCAGTACTTC.

At least ten counts were recorded for this clonotype. The genes are TRBV11-2 and TRBJ1-4; 9 bases map to TRBD1. The CDR3 consists of 15 residues. With V trimmed by 5 bases and J by 2 bases, 3 bases remained unmatched. Germline V gene data show CDR1 as SGHAT and CDR2 as FQNNGV. For the CDR3, the DNA is TGTGCCAGCAGCACCGGGACAGGGACTAATGAAAAACTGTTTTTT. Translated: CASSTGTGTNEKLFF.

At least ten counts were recorded for this clonotype. The rearrangement joins TRBV2 to TRBJ1-1, with 8 bases that match TRBD1. V dropped 4 bases and J dropped 1; count of bases not matched to a gene: 5. This CDR3 is 15 amino acids long. From germline, CDR1 is SNHLY and CDR2 FYNNEI. The chain's CDR3 is CASSAAGGKNTEAFF. Here the CDR3 DNA reads TGTGCCAGCAGTGCCGCAGGGGGCAAGAACACTGAAGCTTTCTTT.

The chain combines TRBV4-3 with TRBJ2-5, with D possibly TRBD2 on 6 matching bases. CDR3 size: 18 residues. Germline V gene sequence: CDR1 LGHNA, CDR2 YSLEER. Trimming pared 3 bases from V and 2 bases from J, leaving 22 bases between. CDR3: CASSHLGGLHSTQETQYF. In DNA form, the CDR3 reads TGCGCCAGCAGCCATCTGGGGGGACTCCATTCGACACAAGAGACCCAGTACTTC.

This chain uses TRBV27 with TRBJ2-3; 9 bases line up with TRBD2. The CDR3 is 16 residues long. Looked up from germline, CDR1 is MNHEY and CDR2 is SMNVEV (reference sequence). V shed 5 bases and J 2 bases; nucleotides not matched to a gene: 8. The CDR3 reads CASSPTAGGSTDTQYF. The CDR3 region has the DNA TGTGCCAGCAGTCCCACGGCGGGGGGGTCCACAGATACGCAGTATTTT.

This clonotype has ten or more counts. This chain connects TRBV24-1 to TRBJ2-3, with TRBD1 as a possible D gene (6 bases). The germline CDR1 and CDR2 sequences are KGHDR and SFDVKD. CDR3 size: 13 residues. V lost 6 bases and J 2 bases, leaving 8 bases between the germline ends. CDR3 protein: CATSLGHTDTQYF. The CDR3, as DNA: TGTGCCACCAGTCTGGGACACACAGATACGCAGTATTTT.

The chain employs TRBV2 and TRBJ1-5, with D perhaps matching TRBD1 (5 bases). Germline V lookup: CDR1 SNHLY, CDR2 FYNNEI. This CDR3 contains 13 residues. V was cut by 8 bases and J by 3 bases, with 11 bases left in between. Written as DNA, the CDR3 is TGTGCCAGCCTCAGGGAACCCAATCAGCCCCAGCATTTT. The encoded protein is CASLREPNQPQHF.

This clonotype was picked up a small number of times. The chain employs TRBV20-1 and TRBJ2-1; 7 bases map to TRBD2. The CDR3 covers 14 residues. Germline CDR1 DFQATT, CDR2 SNEGSKA (reference sequence). With V trimmed by 3 bases and J by 3 bases, 5 bases remained unmatched. The CDR3 DNA is TGCAGTGCTAGCAGCGAGCGGGACTACAATGAGCAGTTCTTC. Amino acids: CSASSERDYNEQFF.

This clonotype has at least ten counts. The chain links TRBV7-2 to TRBJ2-1; D is perhaps TRBD2 (5 bases). Germline CDR1 and CDR2: SGHTA and FQGNSA. The CDR3 covers 15 residues. Between the trimmed V and J ends, which lost 3 bases and 2 bases, there was a span of 11 bases. Here the CDR3 reads CASSLDGGPYNEQFF. CDR3 nucleotide sequence: TGTGCCAGCAGCTTGGACGGCGGGCCCTACAATGAGCAGTTCTTC.

At least ten counts were recorded for this clonotype. The rearrangement uses TRBV11-2 and TRBJ2-3, with D perhaps assigned TRBD1 or TRBD2 (5 bases each). Deletions cut 8 bases from V and 5 bases from J, with 17 bases between. The length of the CDR3 is 14 residues. CDR1 SGHAT and CDR2 FQNNGV come from the germline V gene. The CDR3 sequence: CASGRDQGGDTQYF. DNA of the CDR3: TGTGCCAGCGGACGGGACCAGGGTGGAGATACGCAGTATTTT.

This clonotype has a handful of counts. The chain recombines TRBV4-1 with TRBJ1-1; D ambiguous. Per the germline V gene, CDR1 is MGHRA and CDR2 is YSYEKL. The V and J ends lost 1 base and 8 bases respectively, with 11 bases between them. The CDR3 runs to 13 residues. The CDR3 is CASSQGQDREAFF. CDR3 sequence (DNA): TGCGCCAGCAGCCAAGGGCAGGACCGGGAAGCTTTCTTT.

This clonotype was counted ten times or more. The chain has TRBV28 and TRBJ1-5; D is ambiguous. The V end lost 3 bases, the J end lost 11 bases, and 8 bases lay between the germline ends. Germline V lookup: CDR1 MDHEN, CDR2 SYDVKM. There are 11 residues in the CDR3. Written as DNA, the CDR3 is TGTGCCAGCAGTTTTGGGTCCGCCCAGCATTTT. Its protein product is CASSFGSAQHF. Combining the CDR3 with reference TRBV28 and TRBJ1-5 gives the whole variable domain DVKVTQSSRYLVKRTGEKVFLECVQDMDHENMFWYRQDPGLGLRLIYFSYDVKMKEKGDIPEGYSVSREKKERFSLILESASTNQTSMYLCASSFGSAQHFGDGTRLSIL.